The clone carrying this T cell receptor (beta chain) was observed once. This entry belongs to a study of control samples from healthy donors and cancer patients. From germline, CDR1 is LNHDA and CDR2 SQIVND (reference sequence). V was clipped by 3 bases and J by 12 bases, with 15 bases between them. The CDR3 is 14 residues long. Profiling relied on immunoSEQ multiplex PCR, and the TCRdb table lists in-frame clones only, not all of them. The table has around 81,000 clones, over 90% seen once. Sequenced: blood. The chain joins TRBV19 to TRBJ1-6; weak D call: TRBD1 (5 bases). The receptor's source is a young woman in good health. Here the CDR3 DNA reads TGTGCCAGTAGTATGGGTGGGGGAACTTTACCCCTCCACTTT. Encoded protein: CASSMGGGTLPLHF.